These 22 T cell receptor beta chains share one sample of origin, sequenced in a study of blood T cell repertoires in COVID-19. Sequencing used immunoSEQ multiplex PCR; TCRdb keeps in-frame clones, though not all of them. The table lists 400,000 to 450,000 clones, 70% to 90% of them singletons. The sample was peripheral blood. The receptors originated from a man between 18 and 35 years old with COVID-19, enrolled during active disease.

The chain carries TRBV25-1 and TRBJ1-2; no clear D. Trimming stripped 4 bases from V and 5 bases from J, with 8 bases between. The CDR3 is 12 amino acids. CDR1 is MGHDK, CDR2 SYGVNS, per germline. Here the CDR3 DNA reads TGTGCCAGCAGTGGGACTCCTTATGGCTACACCTTC. It translates to CASSGTPYGYTF.

V is TRBV18 and J is TRBJ1-5, with D possibly TRBD1 on 5 matching bases. Trimming cost V 6 bases and J 3 bases, with 12 bases left between them. This CDR3 has 14 residues. Germline assignment: CDR1 KGHSH and CDR2 LQKENI. CDR3 sequence reads: CASSTRQNNQPQHF. The CDR3 DNA reads TGTGCCAGCTCCACGCGACAGAACAATCAGCCCCAGCATTTT.

This clone has a single count. J is TRBJ2-3 and V is TRBV5-5, with 8 bases that match TRBD1. The CDR3 is 14 amino acids. In germline, CDR1 is SGHKS, CDR2 YYEKEE (reference sequence). Trimming took 3 bases from V and 6 from J; bases not matched to a gene: 6. In DNA, the CDR3 is TGTGCCAGCAGCTATTACAGGGGGGTGGATACGCAGTATTTT. Translation gives CASSYYRGVDTQYF.

V is TRBV27 and J is TRBJ1-6; the match to TRBD1 covers 8 bases. V shed 6 bases and J 8 bases; nucleotides not matched to a gene: 9. The germline gives CDR1 MNHEY, CDR2 SMNVEV (reference sequence). The CDR3 consists of 15 residues. CDR3 DNA: TGTGCCAGCAGACGCTCAGGGGGCTTGGATTCACCCCTCCACTTT. Translated, it gives CASRRSGGLDSPLHF.

The V and J genes are TRBV7-9 and TRBJ2-6; no definite D call. The CDR3 sequence is 13 residues long. In germline, CDR1 is SEHNR, CDR2 FQNEAQ (reference sequence). The germline V and J ends were trimmed by 5 bases and 4 bases, with 6 bases remaining between them. The CDR3 coding sequence is TGTGCCAGCAGCACAGACGGGGCCAACGTCCTGACTTTC. It yields the protein CASSTDGANVLTF.

The chain joins TRBV19 to TRBJ2-3; 10 bases align to TRBD2. Trimming took 1 base from V and 4 from J; bases not matched to a gene: 5. CDR1 and CDR2 (germline): LNHDA, SQIVND (reference sequence). The CDR3 loop spans 16 amino acids. DNA of the CDR3: TGTGCCAGTAGTATAGCTAGCGGGAGATTCGCAGATACGCAGTATTTT. It yields the protein CASSIASGRFADTQYF.

About this clone itself: A junction end diverges from the germline sequence, so it may reflect a read error. The rearrangement uses TRBV6-1 and TRBJ2-1, with TRBD2 matching 12 bases. The CDR3 has 16 amino acids. Germline lookup yields CDR1 MNHNS and CDR2 SASEGT. The CDR3 is CASREGRLAGDNEQFF. The CDR3 DNA follows: TGTGCCAGCAGGGAAGGGAGACTAGCGGGGGATAATGAGCAGTTCTTC.

This chain joins TRBV11-3 and TRBJ2-1; D may be TRBD2 (6 bases). The CDR3 is 16 amino acids. The V gene lost 0 bases and the J gene lost 6 bases, with 15 bases spanning the gap. CDR1 is SGHNT and CDR2 is YENEEA in the germline V gene. CDR3 sequence: CASSLDLRGGTNEQFF. CDR3 nucleotide sequence: TGTGCCAGCAGCTTAGATCTGAGAGGCGGGACCAATGAGCAGTTCTTC.

The chain couples TRBV19 to TRBJ1-1; possible D gene TRBD1, 5 bases. CDR1 LNHDA and CDR2 SQIVND come from the germline V gene (reference sequence). Trimming removed 3 bases at V and 1 base at J, with 9 bases between. The CDR3 loop spans 14 amino acids. CDR3 bases: TGTGCCAGTAGTATTGTAGGGGCGAACACTGAAGCTTTCTTT. This sequence encodes CASSIVGANTEAFF.

This sequence joins TRBV7-7 and TRBJ2-3, with D possibly TRBD1 on 6 matching bases. From germline, CDR1 is SSHAT and CDR2 FNYEAQ (reference sequence). V lost 5 bases to trimming and J lost 6 bases, with 15 bases between them. The CDR3 has 14 amino acids. This CDR3 reads CASSHGTISDTQYF. The DNA for the CDR3 is TGTGCCAGCAGCCATGGGACAATATCGGATACGCAGTATTTT.

The chain combines TRBV3-1 (or the pseudogene TRBV3-2) with TRBJ2-3, with TRBD2 identical over 7 bases. J gave up 2 bases and V 5 bases, and 7 bases lay outside the gene matches. This CDR3 is 15 amino acids long. CDR1 is LGHDT and CDR2 is YNNKEL in the germline V gene (reference sequence). CDR3 nucleotide sequence: TGTGCCAGCAGCACCCTGGGGGGGAACACAGATACGCAGTATTTT. Protein: CASSTLGGNTDTQYF.

This clone was counted once. The V gene is TRBV27, the J gene TRBJ2-7, with 7 bases fitting TRBD2. V lost 8 bases and J lost 2; bases outside the gene matches: 6. The CDR3 is 13 residues long. Per germline, CDR1 MNHEY and CDR2 SMNVEV (reference sequence). CDR3 in DNA: TGTGCCAGCGGTAGCGGGCTGACCTACGAGCAGTACTTC. Its translation: CASGSGLTYEQYF.

The chain carries TRBV12-3 or TRBV12-4 and TRBJ2-7, with D hard to call. The V end was cut by 3 bases, the J end by 8 bases, with 14 bases between. The CDR3 has 13 amino acids. CDR3 sequence reads: CASSFSFSPKQYF. CDR3 bases: TGTGCCAGCAGTTTTAGTTTTTCCCCAAAGCAGTACTTC.

This chain uses TRBV3-1 (or the pseudogene TRBV3-2) with TRBJ1-4, with a weak D call TRBD1 (5 bases). The CDR3 length is 13 residues. CDR1 is LGHDT and CDR2 is YNNKEL in the germline V gene (reference sequence). V lost 3 bases to trimming and J lost 8 bases, with 10 bases between them. CDR3: CASSHAGGEKLFF. The CDR3 bases are TGTGCCAGCAGCCATGCCGGGGGGGAAAAACTGTTTTTT.

The chain is built from TRBV20-1 and TRBJ1-1; 7 nucleotides match TRBD1. The germline gives CDR1 DFQATT, CDR2 SNEGSKA (reference sequence). The CDR3 contains 13 residues. V lost 3 bases, J lost 5 bases, and 6 bases stayed unmatched. The CDR3: CSASGGGGTEAFF. The CDR3, as DNA: TGCAGTGCTAGTGGAGGGGGCGGAACTGAAGCTTTCTTT.

The rearrangement uses TRBV3-1 (or the pseudogene TRBV3-2) and TRBJ2-1; 8 nucleotides align to TRBD2. The V segment lost 1 base and the J segment 6 bases; nucleotides outside the gene matches: 11. The CDR3 has 17 residues. Germline V gene sequence: CDR1 LGHDT, CDR2 YNNKEL (reference sequence). The CDR3 region has the DNA TGTGCCAGCAGCCAAGGTTCGGGACTAGGATTCCCCAATGAGCAGTTCTTC. Its translation: CASSQGSGLGFPNEQFF.

CDR3 sequence reads: CATSDWDSSNTGELFF. The DNA of the CDR3 is TGTGCCACCAGTGATTGGGACTCTTCGAACACCGGGGAGCTGTTTTTT. The chain has TRBV24-1 and TRBJ2-2, with D possibly matching TRBD2 (6 bases). The CDR3 is 16 residues long. V was cut by 2 bases and J by 0 bases, with 9 bases left in between. Looked up from germline, CDR1 is KGHDR and CDR2 is SFDVKD.

In DNA form, the CDR3 reads TGTGCCAGTAGCGGGGATGCCCATGAGCAGTTCTTC. Its protein is CASSGDAHEQFF. The V and J genes are TRBV2 and TRBJ2-1, with 8 bases identical to TRBD2. The ends lost 9 bases at V and 8 bases at J; junction bases unmatched: 6. The CDR3 has 12 residues. Per the germline V gene, CDR1 is SNHLY and CDR2 is FYNNEI. Combining the CDR3 with reference TRBV2 and TRBJ2-1 gives the whole variable domain EPEVTQTPSHQVTQMGQEVILRCVPISNHLYFYWYRQILGQKVEFLVSFYNNEISEKSEIFDDQFSVERPDGSNFTLKIRSTKLEDSAMYFCASSGDAHEQFFGPGTRLTVL.

The rearrangement joins TRBV5-6 to TRBJ1-4, with 8 bases fitting TRBD1. J gave up 3 bases and V 2 bases, and 9 bases lay outside the gene matches. The CDR3 length is 17 residues. CDR1 SGHDT and CDR2 YYEEEE come from the germline V gene. CDR3 coding DNA: TGTGCCAGCAGCTTACAGACAGGGGCGCTTCCTAATGAAAAACTGTTTTTT. This sequence encodes CASSLQTGALPNEKLFF.

This clone was observed a single time. J is TRBJ1-6 and V is TRBV19; D gene unclear. Looked up from germline, CDR1 is LNHDA and CDR2 is SQIVND (reference sequence). Trimming removed 4 bases at V and 6 bases at J, with 10 bases between. This CDR3 has 14 residues. The CDR3: CASSTQYSNSPLHF. DNA for the CDR3: TGTGCCAGTAGTACCCAATACAGTAATTCACCCCTCCACTTT.

The gene calls are TRBV29-1 and TRBJ2-1; D gene uncertain. Germline V gives CDR1 SQVTM, CDR2 ANQGSEA. V was clipped by 0 bases and J by 15 bases, with 15 bases between them. The CDR3 consists of 12 residues. CDR3 nucleotides: TGCAGCGTTGAAGATAACTCCGATCTGCCGTTCTTC. It is translated as CSVEDNSDLPFF.

For the CDR3, the DNA is TGTGCCAGCAGCTTAGGCGGGGCCGGGAATCCCGGTATCGAGCAGTACTTC. This codes for CASSLGGAGNPGIEQYF. The gene calls are TRBV11-2 and TRBJ2-7, with D possibly TRBD2 on 6 matching bases. Germline V CDR1 and CDR2: SGHAT, FQNNGV. V lost 1 base to trimming and J lost 6 bases, with 22 bases between them. The CDR3 runs to 17 residues.